Here is one T cell receptor beta chain with its context. Its target is unknown. These data come from a study of vaccination effects on CD4 cells after COVID-19. Turning to the study itself: A couple of convalescent patients were sampled 16 days and one week before vaccination.

The CDR3 contains 16 residues. V was trimmed by 0 bases and J by 4 bases, leaving 12 bases between them. Germline V gene data show CDR1 as MNHEY and CDR2 as SVGAGI. Pools of viral peptides were used by the ViraFEST assay to expand antigen-specific CD4+ T cells ahead of sequencing. It was after around eleven days of culture that CD4+ T cells were isolated. This person's SARS-CoV-2 infection, confirmed by PCR, occurred between March and December 2020. The authors replaced half the medium with IL-2 medium on days 3 and 7. Profiled with immunoSEQ multiplex PCR; TCRdb holds only in-frame clones, not every one. Among around 25,000 clones listed, under 75% were seen once.

The V gene is TRBV6-5, the J gene TRBJ2-2, with TRBD2 as a possible D gene (5 bases). The sample consisted of CD4+ T cells from PBMCs cultured with SARS-CoV-2 spike peptides, taken before COVID-19 vaccination. This TCR came from a human donor who had a prior SARS-CoV-2 infection. This CDR3 reads CASSYSGWRSTGELFF. CDR3 DNA: TGTGCCAGCAGTTACTCGGGCTGGAGGTCCACCGGGGAGCTGTTTTTT.